These T cell receptor beta chains were read from a single sample in a study of beta chain features in type 1 diabetes. TCRdb's table, derived via immunoSEQ multiplex PCR, lists solely in-frame clones and lacks some. The data hold hundreds of thousands of clones, with around 15% observed a single time. Sequencing was performed on central memory CD4+ T cells from blood. These receptors came from a man younger than 45 in good health. Both conserved end residues are part of each CDR3. A D gene is named only where the DNA matches it firmly. Size is omitted from some rows. Given values are once, few, many or a class for expanded clones.

v_gene	abundance	d_gene	j_gene	CDR3nt	CDR3aa
TRBV18	many	.	TRBJ2-6	TGTGCCAGCTCTCTCGACAGCGGTGGGGCCAACGTCCTGACTTTC	CASSLDSGGANVLTF
TRBV10-2	.	.	TRBJ1-2	TGCGCCAGCAGTGACCCTGGCGGACTCTATGGCTACACCTTC	CASSDPGGLYGYTF
TRBV5-4	few	TRBD1	TRBJ1-5	TGTGCCAGCAGCTTTAAAGGACAGGGGATGAATCAGCCCCAGCATTTT	CASSFKGQGMNQPQHF
TRBV7-6	.	TRBD1	TRBJ2-7	TGTGCCAGCAGCCCCGACCTGGGACAGGGAGGTTGGTTCTTC	CASSPDLGQGGWFF
TRBV18	few	.	TRBJ1-5	TGTGCCAGCTCAACAAGTATTCTCTCGGGGCGCAGCAATCAGCCCCAGCATTTT	CASSTSILSGRSNQPQHF
TRBV30	few	TRBD1	TRBJ1-1	TGTGCCTGTTCGACAGGGGCGGGCACTGAAGCTTTCTTT	CACSTGAGTEAFF
TRBV1	.	.	TRBJ1-1	TGCACCAGCAGCCAAGAGGCAGGGTTAGCCACTGAAGCTTTCTTT	CTSSQEAGLATEAFF
TRBV5-4	few	.	TRBJ1-4	TGTGCCAGCAGCTTTGGTGAAAAACTGTTTTTT	CASSFGEKLFF
TRBV11-2	.	.	TRBJ2-1	TGTGCCAGCAGCCCCCACTCCTCCGCTAACCTCTACAATGAGCAGTTCTTC	CASSPHSSANLYNEQFF
TRBV11-1	many	TRBD1	TRBJ1-1	TGTGCCAGCAGCTTGGGGACAGGGGGTGGCACTGAAGCTTTCTTT	CASSLGTGGGTEAFF
TRBV6-6	.	.	TRBJ1-1	TGTGCCAGCAGTTACTACGGATACACTGAAGCTTTCTTT	CASSYYGYTEAFF
TRBV5-1	few	TRBD2	TRBJ2-1	TGCGCCAGCAGCATCCTCAGACTAGCGGAAAAAAACAATGAGCAGTTCTTC	CASSILRLAEKNNEQFF
TRBV5-1	.	.	TRBJ2-2	TGCGCCAGCAGCGTCAGGGCGGGCACCGGGGAGCTGTTTTTT	CASSVRAGTGELFF
TRBV4-1	.	.	TRBJ2-4	TGCGCCAGCAGCCAAGAAGGGGAACGTGCCGGCATTCAGTACTTC	CASSQEGERAGIQYF
TRBV5-1	.	TRBD2	TRBJ2-5	TGCGCCAGCAGCTTGGGTGGGACTAGCGGCCAAGAGACCCAGTACTTC	CASSLGGTSGQETQYF
TRBV5-1	.	.	TRBJ1-6	TGCGCCAGCAGCCCTGGACGGGACGGATATAATTCACCCCTCCACTTT	CASSPGRDGYNSPLHF
TRBV5-8	few	.	TRBJ2-2	TGTGCCAGCAGCTTGATAGGGGGTCACGGGGAGCTGTTTTTT	CASSLIGGHGELFF
TRBV29-1	few	.	TRBJ1-2	TGCAGCGTTGACATTGAGGGAGGGGCCTACTATGGCTACACCTTC	CSVDIEGGAYYGYTF
TRBV6-5	few	.	TRBJ2-1	TGTGCCAGCACTCCCGAAAGTGGGGCATACAATGAGCAGTTCTTC	CASTPESGAYNEQFF
TRBV19	many	.	TRBJ2-1	TGTGCCAGTAGCGAACTGGGGGGAGGTGAGCAGTTCTTC	CASSELGGGEQFF
TRBV29-1	.	.	TRBJ1-5	TGCAGCGTTGGGGAGTCACTCAATCAGCCCCAGCATTTT	CSVGESLNQPQHF
TRBV12-5	.	.	TRBJ2-3	TGTGCTAGTGGTTTGGCAGATACGCAGTATTTT	CASGLADTQYF